This T cell receptor (beta chain) came from a study of T cell responses to AZD1222 COVID-19 vaccine. As for the study in general: Second-dose timings of about 4 or about 12 weeks were pooled.

General study results and limits: A mostly white British donor set with more females was recruited, and clonal diversity was possibly underestimated. No day 14 peak samples; only post-peak repertoires were characterized. As reported, nearly half of all spike-specific TCRs target variant regions that are unmutated.

Sequencing was performed with immunoSEQ multiplex PCR; in TCRdb, only in-frame clones are kept and a portion is missing. Among tens of thousands of clones, 90% to 95% were seen once, and the ten largest hold roughly 5.4%. The germline CDR1 and CDR2 sequences are ENHRY and SYGVKD. Trimming took off 0 bases at V and 6 bases at J, with 11 bases between the two ends. The CDR3 extends over 15 amino acids. Points on this clone: Its cognate antigen is unknown.

This TCR came from an adult in good health. The chain carries TRBV10-3 and TRBJ2-2, with D perhaps matching TRBD2 (6 bases). Sequences were derived from peripheral blood, sampled on day 0 of AZD1222 vaccination. In DNA form, the CDR3 reads TGTGCCATCAGTGAGTCCGGGACGGGGGCCGGGGAGCTGTTTTTT. Its translation is CAISESGTGAGELFF.